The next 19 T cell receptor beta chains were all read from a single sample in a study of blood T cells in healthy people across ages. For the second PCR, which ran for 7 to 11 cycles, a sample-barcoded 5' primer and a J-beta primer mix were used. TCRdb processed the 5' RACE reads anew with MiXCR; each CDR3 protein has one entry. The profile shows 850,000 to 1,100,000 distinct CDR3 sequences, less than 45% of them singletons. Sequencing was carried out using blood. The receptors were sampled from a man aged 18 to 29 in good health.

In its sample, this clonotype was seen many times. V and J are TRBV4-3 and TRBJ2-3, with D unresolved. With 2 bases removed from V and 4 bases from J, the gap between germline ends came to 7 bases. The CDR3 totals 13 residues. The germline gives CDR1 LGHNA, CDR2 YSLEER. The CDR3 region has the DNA TGCGCCAGCAGCCAACAGAGAGCAGATACGCAGTATTTT. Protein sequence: CASSQQRADTQYF.

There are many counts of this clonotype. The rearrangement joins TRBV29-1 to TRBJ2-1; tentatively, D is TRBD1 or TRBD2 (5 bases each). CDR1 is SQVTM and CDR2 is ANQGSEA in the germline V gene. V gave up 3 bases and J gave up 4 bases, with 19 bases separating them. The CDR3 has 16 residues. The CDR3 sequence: CSVEGVEDRRYNEQFF. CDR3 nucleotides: TGCAGCGTTGAGGGGGTCGAAGACCGCCGATACAATGAGCAGTTCTTC.

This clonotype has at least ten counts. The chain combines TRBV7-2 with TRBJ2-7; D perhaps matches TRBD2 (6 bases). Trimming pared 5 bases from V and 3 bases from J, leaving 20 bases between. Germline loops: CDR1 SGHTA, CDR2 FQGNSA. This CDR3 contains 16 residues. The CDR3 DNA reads TGTGCCAGCAGCCCGACAAACATAGCGGACCACTACGAGCAGTACTTC. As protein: CASSPTNIADHYEQYF.

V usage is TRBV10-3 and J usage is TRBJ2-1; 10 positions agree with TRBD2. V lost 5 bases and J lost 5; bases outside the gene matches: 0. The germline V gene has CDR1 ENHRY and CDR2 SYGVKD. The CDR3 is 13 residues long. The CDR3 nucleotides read TGTGCCATCAGTAGCGGGGGGGACAATGAGCAGTTCTTC. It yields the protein CAISSGGDNEQFF.

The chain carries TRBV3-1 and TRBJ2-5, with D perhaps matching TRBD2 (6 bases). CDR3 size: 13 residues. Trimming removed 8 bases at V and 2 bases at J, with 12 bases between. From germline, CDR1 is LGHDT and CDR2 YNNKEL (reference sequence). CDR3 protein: CASAGTLQETQYF. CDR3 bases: TGTGCCAGCGCAGGGACTTTACAAGAGACCCAGTACTTC.

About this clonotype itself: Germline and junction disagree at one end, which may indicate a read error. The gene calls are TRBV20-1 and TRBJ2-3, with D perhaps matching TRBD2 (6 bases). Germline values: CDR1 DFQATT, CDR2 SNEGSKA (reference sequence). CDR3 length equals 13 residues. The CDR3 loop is CRAKGLRTDTQYF. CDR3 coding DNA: TGCCGTGCTAAGGGACTGCGCACAGATACGCAGTATTTT.

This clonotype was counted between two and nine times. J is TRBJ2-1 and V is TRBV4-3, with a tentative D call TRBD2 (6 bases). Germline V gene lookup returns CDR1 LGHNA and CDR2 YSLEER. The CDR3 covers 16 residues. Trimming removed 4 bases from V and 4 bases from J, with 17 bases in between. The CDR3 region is CASSRRGAGNYNEQFF. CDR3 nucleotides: TGCGCCAGCAGCCGCCGCGGCGCGGGGAATTACAATGAGCAGTTCTTC.

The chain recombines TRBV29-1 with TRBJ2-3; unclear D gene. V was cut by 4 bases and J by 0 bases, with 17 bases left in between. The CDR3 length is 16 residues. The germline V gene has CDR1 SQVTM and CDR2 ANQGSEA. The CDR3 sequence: CSVATESSSSTDTQYF. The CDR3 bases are TGCAGCGTTGCCACTGAGTCATCTTCTAGCACAGATACGCAGTATTTT.

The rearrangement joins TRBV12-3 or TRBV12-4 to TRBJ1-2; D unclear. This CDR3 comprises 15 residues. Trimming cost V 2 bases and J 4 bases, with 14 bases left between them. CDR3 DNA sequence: TGTGCCAGCAGTTTATCCCCCCAACTTGGCTATGGCTACACCTTC. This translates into CASSLSPQLGYGYTF.

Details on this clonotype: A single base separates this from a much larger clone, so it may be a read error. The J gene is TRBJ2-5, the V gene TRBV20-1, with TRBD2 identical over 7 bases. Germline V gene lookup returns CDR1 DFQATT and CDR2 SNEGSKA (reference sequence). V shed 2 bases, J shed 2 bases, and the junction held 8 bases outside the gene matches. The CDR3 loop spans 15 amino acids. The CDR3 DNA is TGCAGTGCTAGACCGGTGCGGGGGAATCAAGAGACCCAGTACTTC. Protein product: CSARPVRGNQETQYF.

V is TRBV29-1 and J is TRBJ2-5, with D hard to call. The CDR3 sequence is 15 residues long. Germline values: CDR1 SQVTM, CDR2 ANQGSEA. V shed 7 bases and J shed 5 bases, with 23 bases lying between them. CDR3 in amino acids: CSAASPWSVRETQYF. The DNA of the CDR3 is TGCAGCGCTGCGTCACCATGGTCCGTGAGGGAGACCCAGTACTTC.

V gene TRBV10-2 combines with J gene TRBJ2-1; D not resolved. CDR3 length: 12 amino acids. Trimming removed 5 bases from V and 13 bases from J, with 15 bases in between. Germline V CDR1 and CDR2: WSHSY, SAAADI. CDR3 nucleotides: TGCGCCAGCAGTTTATCGCAAGAGACCCAGTTCTTC. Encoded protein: CASSLSQETQFF.

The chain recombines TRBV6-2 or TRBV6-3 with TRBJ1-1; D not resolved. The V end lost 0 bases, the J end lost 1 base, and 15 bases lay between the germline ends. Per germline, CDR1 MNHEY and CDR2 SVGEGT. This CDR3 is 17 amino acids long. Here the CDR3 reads CASSYSVRILGNTEAFF. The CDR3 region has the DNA TGTGCCAGCAGTTACTCGGTGAGGATCTTGGGGAACACTGAAGCTTTCTTT.

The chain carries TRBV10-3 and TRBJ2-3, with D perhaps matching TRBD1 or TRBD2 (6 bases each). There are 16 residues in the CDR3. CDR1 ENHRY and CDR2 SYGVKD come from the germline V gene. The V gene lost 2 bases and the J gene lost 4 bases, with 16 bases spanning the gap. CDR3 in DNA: TGTGCCATCAGTGAGGGGGGGCGGGGAAGCGCAGATACGCAGTATTTT. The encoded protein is CAISEGGRGSADTQYF.

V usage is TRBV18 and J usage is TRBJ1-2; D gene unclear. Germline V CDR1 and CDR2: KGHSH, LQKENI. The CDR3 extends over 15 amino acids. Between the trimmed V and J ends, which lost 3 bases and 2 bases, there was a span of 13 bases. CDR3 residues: CASSPLWQVNYGYTF. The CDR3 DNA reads TGTGCCAGCTCACCCCTCTGGCAGGTCAACTATGGCTACACCTTC.

In DNA form, the CDR3 reads TGTGCCAGCAGCCAAGATGGGGTCATGAACACTGAAGCTTTCTTT. Its protein product is CASSQDGVMNTEAFF. The chain joins TRBV14 to TRBJ1-1; D not resolved. The CDR3 sequence is 15 residues long. V dropped 0 bases and J dropped 0 bases, with 8 bases sitting between them. Germline-derived CDR1 and CDR2 are SGHDN and FVKESK.

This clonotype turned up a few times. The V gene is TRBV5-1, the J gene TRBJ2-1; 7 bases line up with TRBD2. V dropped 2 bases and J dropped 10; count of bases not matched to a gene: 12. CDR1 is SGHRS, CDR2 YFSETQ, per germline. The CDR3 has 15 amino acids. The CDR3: CASSFSPTSEGEQFF. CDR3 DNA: TGCGCCAGCAGCTTCAGCCCAACTAGCGAGGGGGAGCAGTTCTTC.

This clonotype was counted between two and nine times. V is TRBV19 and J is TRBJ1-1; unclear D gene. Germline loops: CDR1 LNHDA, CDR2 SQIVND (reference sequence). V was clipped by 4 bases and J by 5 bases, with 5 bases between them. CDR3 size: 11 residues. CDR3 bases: TGTGCCAGTAGTACATATACTGAAGCTTTCTTT. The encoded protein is CASSTYTEAFF.

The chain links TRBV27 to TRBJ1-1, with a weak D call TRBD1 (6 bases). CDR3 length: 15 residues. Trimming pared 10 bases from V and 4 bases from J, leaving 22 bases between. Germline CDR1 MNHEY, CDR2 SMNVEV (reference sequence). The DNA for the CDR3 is TGTGCCACCCACACCACCAGGGGAGGCCCCACTGAAGCTTTCTTT. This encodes CATHTTRGGPTEAFF.